This TCR beta chain derives from a study of blood T cell repertoires in COVID-19. Generated by immunoSEQ multiplex PCR, the TCRdb table keeps only in-frame clones and is missing some. The sample includes around 250,000 clones, around 84% of them seen just once. Among Cohort 3 donors, those recovered had two negative PCRs, clearance, or symptom resolution. CDR3 length: 15 amino acids. J was trimmed by 5 bases and V by 6 bases; bases with no gene match: 7. Germline V gene sequence: CDR1 LNHDA, CDR2 SQIVND (reference sequence). This TCR came from a young man who had recovered from COVID-19. The rearrangement links TRBV19 to TRBJ2-3; 11 nucleotides line up with TRBD2. Sequencing was performed on PBMCs or T cells enriched from blood (not recorded which). This CDR3 is CASSHVAGGVDTQYF. The CDR3 nucleotides are TGTGCCAGTAGCCATGTAGCGGGAGGGGTAGATACGCAGTATTTT. The full variable domain, rest sourced from reference TRBV19 and TRBJ2-3, is DGGITQSPKYLFRKEGQNVTLSCEQNLNHDAMYWYRQDPGQGLRLIYYSQIVNDFQKGDIAEGYSVSREKKESFPLTVTSAQKNPTAFYLCASSHVAGGVDTQYFGPGTRLTVL.